A single sample is the source of the 25 T cell receptor beta chains below, sequenced in a study of molecular identifiers for immune sequencing clone quantification. MiXCR was run by TCRdb on the PCR reads, yielding one entry per CDR3 protein. The table has about 86,000 distinct CDR3 sequences, around 27% seen once. The sequenced sample consisted of naive CD8+ T cells from blood, with Jurkat cell RNA spiked in. Sample subset: FACS-sorted CD8+CD4-CCR7+CD45RA+ naive T cells. These receptors all stem from a human donor in good health. Some libraries in this study had Jurkat cell RNA spiked in.

The chain is built from TRBV4-3 and TRBJ2-1; 12 bases align to TRBD2. The CDR3 runs 18 residues. Trimming cost V 0 bases and J 4 bases; bases outside gene matches: 7. Germline V lookup: CDR1 LGHNA, CDR2 YSLEER. In DNA, the CDR3 is TGCGCCAGCAGCCAAGACCGAACGACTAGCGGGGGATACAATGAGCAGTTCTTC. As protein: CASSQDRTTSGGYNEQFF.

This clonotype was detected ten times or more. The chain has TRBV10-2 and TRBJ2-7; D is unclear. Germline CDR1 reads WSHSY; CDR2 reads SAAADI. The CDR3 is 14 residues long. Trimming took 6 bases from V and 6 from J, leaving 18 bases between them. CDR3 bases: TGCGCCAGCAGCCTCACCGGCCTACCGGGCGAGCAGTACTTC. Amino acids: CASSLTGLPGEQYF.

The chain employs TRBV15 and TRBJ2-2; possible D gene TRBD2, 6 bases. This CDR3 has 16 amino acids. With 0 bases removed from V and 1 base from J, the gap between germline ends came to 9 bases. CDR1 is LNHNV, CDR2 YYDKDF, per germline (reference sequence). The CDR3 DNA follows: TGTGCCACCAGCAGAGATGATAGCGGGAACACCGGGGAGCTGTTTTTT. It encodes CATSRDDSGNTGELFF. Supplemented by reference TRBV15 and TRBJ2-2, the full variable domain reads DAMVIQNPRYQVTQFGKPVTLSCSQTLNHNVMYWYQQKSSQAPKLLFHYYDKDFNNEADTPDNFQSRRPNTSFCFLDIRSPGLGDTAMYLCATSRDDSGNTGELFFGEGSRLTVL.

In the case of this clonotype: A read error may be the cause here, since a much bigger clone is one base away. J is TRBJ2-6 and V is TRBV27; D is ambiguous. CDR1 is MNHEY and CDR2 is SMNVEV in the germline V gene (reference sequence). The germline V and J ends were trimmed by 5 bases and 0 bases, with 11 bases remaining between them. This CDR3 is built from 16 residues. The DNA for the CDR3 is TGTGCCAGCAGTAAACGACACTCCTCTGGGGCCAACGTCCTGACTTTC. As protein: CASSKRHSSGANVLTF.

This clonotype was counted a few times. The rearrangement links TRBV19 to TRBJ2-7; D may be TRBD1 or TRBD2 (5 bases each). Trimming removed 10 bases from V and 5 bases from J, with 18 bases in between. The length of the CDR3 is 13 residues. CDR1 LNHDA and CDR2 SQIVND come from the germline V gene (reference sequence). The chain's CDR3 is CATSPGTSHEQYF. The CDR3 DNA is TGTGCCACCTCCCCCGGGACCAGCCACGAGCAGTACTTC.

This clonotype was observed many times. V is TRBV21-1 and J is TRBJ1-5. TRBV21-1 is noted as a pseudogene. The length of the CDR3 is 19 residues. The CDR3 coding sequence is TGTGCCAGCACCAAAATCCGGACGGAGGGCCCTCGCCCGCCTCAGCCCCAGCATTTT. Its protein product is CASTKIRTEGPRPPQPQHF.

As for this clonotype: A clone one base away is much larger, so this may be a read error. The V and J genes are TRBV10-2 and TRBJ2-5, with 8 bases lining up with TRBD1. Germline values: CDR1 WSHSY, CDR2 SAAADI. The CDR3 spans 13 residues. CDR3 sequence: CTSLTGDQRTQYF. Written as DNA, the CDR3 is TGCACCAGCCTGACAGGGGACCAGAGGACCCAGTACTTC.

The chain joins TRBV7-9 to TRBJ2-3; D might be TRBD1 (6 bases). Germline V CDR1 and CDR2: SEHNR, FQNEAQ (reference sequence). Trimming took 6 bases from V and 2 from J, leaving 15 bases between them. This CDR3 region has 15 residues. CDR3 in amino acids: CASSFTTGNTDTQYF. The CDR3 nucleotides are TGTGCCAGCAGTTTCACCACAGGGAACACAGATACGCAGTATTTT.

This clonotype was seen more than once but under ten times. V usage is TRBV6-4 and J usage is TRBJ1-1; maybe TRBD1 (6 bases). CDR1 and CDR2 (germline): MRHNA, SNTAGT. The CDR3 contains 13 residues. V lost 2 bases to trimming and J lost 8 bases, with 12 bases between them. The CDR3, as DNA: TGTGCCAGCAGTGACCGGACAGATACCGAAGCTTTCTTT. It translates to CASSDRTDTEAFF.

This clonotype came up many times. The chain links TRBV29-1 to TRBJ2-1, with 10 bases matching TRBD1. Germline values: CDR1 SQVTM, CDR2 ANQGSEA. The CDR3 is 14 residues long. Germline trimming cut 5 bases from V and 8 bases from J; bases unmatched to any gene: 9. This CDR3 is CSVTGTGDEDEQFF. The DNA for the CDR3 is TGCAGCGTTACCGGGACAGGGGATGAGGATGAGCAGTTCTTC.

Regarding this clonotype: Given a much more abundant clone one base away, this may be a read error. The genes are TRBV7-9 and TRBJ1-2; weak D call: TRBD1 (5 bases). Germline loops: CDR1 SEHNR, CDR2 FQNEAQ (reference sequence). The CDR3 sequence is 14 residues long. In nucleotides, the CDR3 is TGTGTCAGCAGCCGGGAGGACATGTCGGACGGCTACACCTTC. This gives the protein CVSSREDMSDGYTF. Variable domain in full (rest from reference TRBV7-9 and TRBJ1-2): DTGVSQNPRHKITKRGQNVTFRCDPISEHNRLYWYRQTLGQGPEFLTYFQNEAQLEKSRLLSDRFSAERPKGSFSTLEIQRTEQGDSAMYLCVSSREDMSDGYTFGSGTRLTVV.

CDR3 bases: TGTGCCAGCGGCAAGGGAGCGGGAGTGTGCGGGCAGTACTTC. It specifies CASGKGAGVCGQYF. This sequence joins TRBV6-2 or TRBV6-3 and TRBJ2-7, with 8 bases aligning to TRBD2. The CDR3 consists of 14 residues. Germline loops: CDR1 MNHEY, CDR2 SVGEGT. The V gene end was trimmed by 8 bases and the J gene end by 9 bases; junction bases not matched to a gene: 15.

This clonotype has more than one count but fewer than ten. The V call is TRBV9, the J call TRBJ1-1, with D hard to call. CDR3 length: 15 residues. Trimming removed 4 bases from V and 4 bases from J, with 17 bases in between. Germline values: CDR1 SGDLS, CDR2 YYNGEE. The CDR3 loop is CASSPHYSGSTEAFF. The CDR3 DNA is TGTGCCAGCAGCCCCCATTACTCGGGATCCACTGAAGCTTTCTTT.

This clonotype was recorded many times. V and J are TRBV10-3 and TRBJ2-7, with D perhaps TRBD2 (5 bases). Germline values: CDR1 ENHRY, CDR2 SYGVKD. Trimming pared 6 bases from V and 5 bases from J, leaving 11 bases between. The CDR3 spans 12 residues. The CDR3 sequence: CAIRSRGNEQYF. For the CDR3, the DNA is TGTGCCATCAGGAGCCGAGGGAACGAGCAGTACTTC.

In this sample, this clonotype turned up many times. V gene TRBV6-6 combines with J gene TRBJ2-3, with D perhaps TRBD1 or TRBD2 (5 bases each). Trimming removed 2 bases at V and 6 bases at J, with 9 bases between. This CDR3 is built from 13 residues. The germline V gene has CDR1 MNHNY and CDR2 SVGAGI (reference sequence). The CDR3 loop is CASSYGTPDTQYF. The CDR3 nucleotides read TGTGCCAGCAGTTACGGGACCCCGGATACGCAGTATTTT.

The chain combines TRBV9 with TRBJ2-3; TRBD2 agrees at 10 bases. V lost 7 bases, J lost 6 bases, and 8 bases stayed unmatched. The length of the CDR3 is 14 residues. The germline gives CDR1 SGDLS, CDR2 YYNGEE. The CDR3 nucleotides read TGTGCCAGCTGTTTTAGCGGGGGGATCGATACGCAGTATTTT. This sequence encodes CASCFSGGIDTQYF.

This chain joins TRBV14 and TRBJ2-7, with D tentatively TRBD2 (5 bases). Germline lookup yields CDR1 SGHDN and CDR2 FVKESK. The CDR3 extends over 14 amino acids. Trimming took off 5 bases at V and 1 base at J, with 12 bases between the two ends. CDR3 residues: CASSGRAESYEQYF. DNA for the CDR3: TGTGCCAGCAGCGGTAGAGCGGAATCCTACGAGCAGTACTTC.

Note on this clonotype: One junction end disagrees with the germline gene, perhaps due to a read error. The chain recombines TRBV3-1 with TRBJ2-7, with TRBD1 as a possible D gene (6 bases). CDR3 length: 14 amino acids. Germline lookup yields CDR1 LGHDT and CDR2 YNNKEL (reference sequence). The CDR3 DNA sequence: TGTGCCAGCAGCGCCTCCGGGACAACCTACGCGCAGTACTTC. Translation gives CASSASGTTYAQYF.

This clonotype was seen many times. This chain connects TRBV7-9 to TRBJ2-3; D gene unclear. The CDR3 covers 14 residues. From germline, CDR1 is SEHNR and CDR2 FQNEAQ (reference sequence). The V and J ends lost 4 bases and 7 bases respectively, with 15 bases between them. CDR3 DNA sequence: TGTGCCAGCAGCTACTTAGTACGTGAGAATACGCAGTATTTT. The encoded protein is CASSYLVRENTQYF.

This clonotype was observed many times. V is TRBV28 and J is TRBJ1-3, with 10 bases aligning to TRBD1. This CDR3 is built from 15 residues. The germline CDR1 and CDR2 sequences are MDHEN and SYDVKM. With 4 bases clipped from V and 2 bases from J, the junction kept 2 bases outside the gene matches. CDR3 bases: TGTGCCAGCAGTTCTGACAGGGGGCCTGGAAACACCATATATTTT. As protein: CASSSDRGPGNTIYF. Based on the CDR3 plus reference TRBV28 and TRBJ1-3, the full variable domain is DVKVTQSSRYLVKRTGEKVFLECVQDMDHENMFWYRQDPGLGLRLIYFSYDVKMKEKGDIPEGYSVSREKKERFSLILESASTNQTSMYLCASSSDRGPGNTIYFGEGSWLTVV.

The sample holds a few counts of this clonotype. V usage is TRBV19 and J usage is TRBJ1-5; 7 bases align to TRBD1. Germline V gene sequence: CDR1 LNHDA, CDR2 SQIVND (reference sequence). The CDR3 has 16 amino acids. V shed 3 bases, J shed 4 bases, and the junction held 9 bases outside the gene matches. The CDR3 nucleotides read TGTGCCAGTAGTATTGGGACCAGGGGGGAGAATCAGCCCCAGCATTTT. It is translated as CASSIGTRGENQPQHF. Full variable domain (remainder filled in from reference TRBV19 and TRBJ1-5): DGGITQSPKYLFRKEGQNVTLSCEQNLNHDAMYWYRQDPGQGLRLIYYSQIVNDFQKGDIAEGYSVSREKKESFPLTVTSAQKNPTAFYLCASSIGTRGENQPQHFGDGTRLSIL.

This clonotype was seen many times. CDR3 sequence: CASSGQNAETQYF. The CDR3 DNA follows: TGTGCCAGCAGCGGCCAGAACGCAGAGACCCAGTACTTC. The chain recombines TRBV9 with TRBJ2-5; D is undetermined. V lost 3 bases and J 4 bases, leaving 10 bases between the germline ends. Germline CDR1 is SGDLS and CDR2 is YYNGEE. The CDR3 consists of 13 residues.

Many counts were recorded for this clonotype. This chain connects TRBV7-9 to TRBJ2-2, with no clear D. Germline CDR1 and CDR2: SEHNR and FQNEAQ (reference sequence). The CDR3 has 12 residues. The ends were cut back, 0 bases at V and 6 bases at J, with 2 bases in the middle. The CDR3 DNA follows: TGTGCCAGCAGCTTAGCCCCCGGGGAGCTGTTTTTT. Translation: CASSLAPGELFF.

To note about this clonotype: At one end the junction does not follow the germline gene, possibly because of a read error. The genes are TRBV29-1 and TRBJ2-1, with D unresolved. CDR1 and CDR2 from the germline V gene are SQVTM and ANQGSEA. This CDR3 is built from 14 residues. CDR3 sequence (DNA): TGCAGCGTTGAACTCCGAAGCTCCTACGATGAGCAGTTCTTC. Its translation: CSVELRSSYDEQFF.

Concerning this clonotype: Given a much more abundant clone one base away, this may be a read error. The V gene is TRBV19, the J gene TRBJ1-5; D might be TRBD1 (6 bases). The CDR3 has 14 amino acids. The ends were cut back, 2 bases at V and 9 bases at J, with 14 bases in the middle. Germline-derived CDR1 and CDR2 are LNHDA and SQIVND (reference sequence). CDR3 in DNA: TGTGCCAGTAGTATATGGGGGGCGAGGCGGCCCCAGCATTTT. It codes for CASSIWGARRPQHF.